The following is a T cell receptor beta chain sequence with its context. These data belong to a study of blood T cell repertoires in COVID-19. About the study: Spain, Italy and the United States supplied samples that represented acute and convalescent COVID-19. In each case, the material was cDNA or gDNA derived from T cells, B-cell-depleted T cells, or PBMCs.

Authors' methods: Estimated nucleated cell counts came from reference gene primer amplification. The protocol was immunoSEQ multiplex PCR, while the TCRdb copy is restricted to in-frame clones and leaves out a portion. D and trimming were read from the DNA, whereas the V and J calls and clone size are those reported in that table. The profile shows roughly 230,000 clones, roughly 89% of them singletons. Germline V lookup: CDR1 SGHDN, CDR2 FVKESK. The V end was cut by 1 base, the J end by 4 bases, with 19 bases between. The CDR3 extends over 18 amino acids. The sequencing input was peripheral blood. The TCR sequence derives from a woman in her thirties or forties who had recovered from COVID-19. The chain recombines TRBV14 with TRBJ2-2; a possible D gene is TRBD1 (6 bases). The CDR3 protein is CASSQVTGHRSGTGELFF. In nucleotides, the CDR3 is TGTGCCAGCAGCCAAGTGACGGGACACCGATCGGGCACCGGGGAGCTGTTTTTT.